Below, 19 T cell receptor beta chains from the same sample are listed, as sequenced in a study of T cells in Graves' hyperthyroidism and ophthalmopathy. RNA transcripts yielded amplified TCR beta CDR3 regions. When the TCR CDR3 underwent first-round RT-PCR, the HTBI primer set was used. TCRdb analysed the multiplex PCR reads with MiXCR anew, one entry per CDR3 protein. Of about 210,000 distinct CDR3 sequences listed, under 20% are singletons. The sequenced material came from blood. The receptor set was obtained from a man in his fifties with Graves' hyperthyroidism.

The gene calls are TRBV24-1 and TRBJ1-4, with D maybe TRBD1 (6 bases). The CDR3 loop spans 16 amino acids. Trimming took 2 bases from V and 5 from J, leaving 14 bases between them. CDR1 KGHDR and CDR2 SFDVKD come from the germline V gene. The CDR3 DNA is TGTGCCACCAGTGATTCCTCAGGGGAAGAAAATGAAAAACTGTTTTTT. This translates into CATSDSSGEENEKLFF.

The V call is TRBV19, the J call TRBJ2-1; no firm D call. Trimming pared 5 bases from V and 8 bases from J, leaving 13 bases between. The CDR3 sequence is 13 residues long. CDR1 is LNHDA, CDR2 SQIVND, per germline (reference sequence). The CDR3 loop is CASSVQRSDEQFF. CDR3 DNA sequence: TGTGCCAGTAGTGTCCAACGTTCCGATGAGCAGTTCTTC.

In this sample, this clonotype turned up a few times. The chain has TRBV5-4 and TRBJ2-1, with 15 nucleotides matching TRBD2. CDR3 length: 18 residues. From germline, CDR1 is SGHNT and CDR2 YYREEE (reference sequence). Unmatched junction bases numbered 9, after V lost 4 bases and J lost 4 bases. CDR3 amino acids: CASSAGTSGRRAYNEQFF. For the CDR3, the DNA is TGTGCCAGCAGCGCAGGGACTAGCGGGAGGAGGGCGTACAATGAGCAGTTCTTC.

The CDR3 DNA is TGTGCCAGTAGTAAGGGGCCCAACAATGAGCAGTTCTTC. Its translation is CASSKGPNNEQFF. The rearrangement uses TRBV19 and TRBJ2-1; tentative D call: TRBD1 (5 bases). There are 13 residues in the CDR3. The V gene lost 4 bases and the J gene lost 5 bases, with 9 bases spanning the gap. Germline V CDR1 and CDR2: LNHDA, SQIVND (reference sequence).

The table lists this clonotype with a few counts. Possible read error: a much larger clone is one base away. CDR3 loop: CSAPRGDTRYF. CDR3 coding DNA: TGCAGTGCGCCGAGGGGAGATACGCGGTATTTT. V is TRBV20-1 and J is TRBJ2-3; D might be TRBD1 or TRBD2, each matching 5 bases. The CDR3 is made up of 11 amino acids. Germline-derived CDR1 and CDR2 are DFQATT and SNEGSKA (reference sequence).

At least ten counts were recorded for this clonotype. J is TRBJ1-1 and V is TRBV5-1; 8 nucleotides line up with TRBD1. The CDR3 length is 14 residues. J was trimmed by 5 bases and V by 2 bases; bases with no gene match: 5. CDR1 and CDR2 (germline): SGHRS, YFSETQ. CDR3 region: CASSFQGAGTEAFF. In DNA form, the CDR3 reads TGCGCCAGCAGCTTTCAGGGGGCAGGAACTGAAGCTTTCTTT.

The chain is built from TRBV7-8 and TRBJ1-5; 7 nucleotides agree with TRBD1. This CDR3 region has 15 residues. The ends lost 5 bases at V and 1 base at J; junction bases unmatched: 5. Germline CDR1 and CDR2: SGHVS and FQNEAQ. CDR3 protein: CASSHGTASNQPQHF. The CDR3 DNA sequence: TGTGCCAGCAGCCACGGGACAGCAAGCAATCAGCCCCAGCATTTT.

There are many counts of this clonotype. The DNA for the CDR3 is TGTGCCAGCAGCCAATACCTGAGGAATGAGCAGTTCTTC. Amino acid sequence: CASSQYLRNEQFF. J is TRBJ2-1 and V is TRBV6-1; D is uncertain. The CDR3 is 13 amino acids. Trimming cost V 6 bases and J 7 bases, with 13 bases left between them. Germline V lookup: CDR1 MNHNS, CDR2 SASEGT.

The table lists this clonotype with many counts. The genes are TRBV18 and TRBJ2-3; TRBD2 agrees at 10 bases. CDR3 size: 15 residues. The germline V gene has CDR1 KGHSH and CDR2 LQKENI. V shed 2 bases and J 4 bases; nucleotides not matched to a gene: 3. The DNA of the CDR3 is TGTGCCAGCTCACCATCTAGCGGGAGTGCAGATACGCAGTATTTT. It translates to CASSPSSGSADTQYF.

This clonotype was seen repeatedly, ten times or more. The chain employs TRBV5-1 and TRBJ1-1, with 9 bases matching TRBD1. This CDR3 has 13 amino acids. After removal of 4 bases from V and 7 bases from J, the junction contained 5 bases not matched to a gene. Germline values: CDR1 SGHRS, CDR2 YFSETQ. CDR3 amino acids: CASSGGQGSEAFF. CDR3 sequence (DNA): TGCGCCAGCAGCGGGGGACAGGGAAGTGAAGCTTTCTTT.

This clonotype has just a few counts. The chain recombines TRBV10-1 with TRBJ2-3; D is possibly TRBD1 (6 bases). Trimming shortened V by 4 bases and J by 6 bases, and 20 bases separated the two germline ends. CDR1 WNHNN and CDR2 SYGVQD come from the germline V gene (reference sequence). The CDR3 totals 16 residues. CDR3 DNA sequence: TGCGCCAGCAGTGGGGGGCATTCTAACTGGCTGGATACGCAGTATTTT. Protein: CASSGGHSNWLDTQYF.

Note on this clonotype: The junction differs from germline at one of its ends, possibly a read error. The genes are TRBV4-2 and TRBJ1-6; D perhaps matches TRBD1 (5 bases). This CDR3 spans 18 amino acids. The germline V gene has CDR1 LGHNA and CDR2 YNFKEQ. The CDR3 sequence: CASSRDGTPVPNNSPLHF. CDR3 DNA: TGTGCCAGCAGCCGCGATGGGACCCCCGTTCCGAATAATTCTCCCCTCCACTTT.

This clonotype has a count of ten or more. The chain joins TRBV3-1 to TRBJ2-3; 7 nucleotides agree with TRBD1. CDR1 is LGHDT and CDR2 is YNNKEL in the germline V gene (reference sequence). Losses at the gene ends were 4 bases for V and 0 bases for J; bases not matched to a gene: 7. This CDR3 has 16 residues. The CDR3 is CASSRLGTASTDTQYF. In DNA, the CDR3 is TGTGCCAGCAGCCGGCTTGGGACAGCTAGCACAGATACGCAGTATTTT.

This clonotype was recorded at least ten times. The rearrangement uses TRBV7-2 and TRBJ2-1; TRBD2 matches 7 bases. Germline trimming cut 4 bases from V and 0 bases from J; bases unmatched to any gene: 6. CDR1 is SGHTA and CDR2 is FQGNSA in the germline V gene. The CDR3 spans 16 residues. The CDR3 DNA sequence: TGTGCCAGCAGCTATAGACTAGCCCGCTCCTACAATGAGCAGTTCTTC. Translation: CASSYRLARSYNEQFF.

This clonotype was observed at least ten times. This chain connects TRBV7-9 to TRBJ1-1; tentative D call: TRBD1 (6 bases). The CDR3 totals 13 residues. The V end lost 6 bases, the J end lost 7 bases, and 15 bases lay between the germline ends. CDR1 and CDR2 (germline): SEHNR, FQNEAQ (reference sequence). The CDR3 reads CASRPTQGVEAFF. The CDR3 DNA reads TGTGCCAGCAGACCTACACAGGGAGTTGAAGCTTTCTTT.

This clonotype was counted ten times or more. The V call is TRBV7-3, the J call TRBJ2-1, with 11 bases aligning to TRBD2. The J segment lost 4 bases and the V segment lost 5 bases, leaving 4 bases of the junction unmatched. Germline-derived CDR1 and CDR2 are SGHTA and FQGTGA. The CDR3 extends over 15 amino acids. CDR3 region: CASSPTSGSYNEQFF. The CDR3 DNA follows: TGTGCCAGCAGCCCCACTAGCGGGAGTTACAATGAGCAGTTCTTC.

In its sample, this clonotype was seen many times. CDR3 nucleotides: TGTGCCAGCAGTTGGGGGACACGCAATGAGCAGTTCTTC. It encodes CASSWGTRNEQFF. This sequence joins TRBV28 and TRBJ2-1, with D perhaps TRBD1 (6 bases). This CDR3 is built from 13 residues. The germline V gene encodes CDR1 MDHEN and CDR2 SYDVKM. V lost 4 bases to trimming and J lost 6 bases, with 10 bases between them.

Comment on this clonotype: A much larger clonotype is one base distant, so this may be a read error. The genes are TRBV7-8 and TRBJ1-1; possible D gene TRBD1, 5 bases. The CDR3 has 15 amino acids. Germline V gives CDR1 SGHVS, CDR2 FQNEAQ. The DNA for the CDR3 is TGTACCAGCAGCTTACTCCAGGGAGGGAGTACTGAAGCTTTCTTT. Its translation is CTSSLLQGGSTEAFF.

J is TRBJ1-5 and V is TRBV24-1; D is unclear. Looked up from germline, CDR1 is KGHDR and CDR2 is SFDVKD. V was pared by 2 bases and J by 7 bases, with 8 bases between. This CDR3 spans 13 amino acids. DNA of the CDR3: TGTGCCACCAGTGATTCCATAGGGCAGCCCCAGCATTTT. Translated: CATSDSIGQPQHF.